This T cell receptor (beta chain) was sequenced during a study of post-analysis software for immune sequencing data. Overall study: The study covered relapsing-remitting, secondary progressive and progressive-relapsing courses of multiple sclerosis. Overall study results and limits: In multiple sclerosis, normalized Chao1 diversity was significantly below that of controls. TRBV segments more frequent in patients than in controls numbered five and included TRBV5-6, TRBV5-1 and TRBV20-1.

Per the germline V gene, CDR1 is ENHRY and CDR2 is SYGVKD. This CDR3 contains 14 residues. V trimming: 1 base; J trimming: 5 bases; junction bases outside the gene matches: 2. Prepared libraries of TCR beta cDNA carried unique molecular identifiers. Approximately 0.5 million cDNA molecules were recovered from an input of 1 to 10 million T cells. TCRdb re-analysed the PCR reads in MiXCR, keeping a single row per CDR3 protein. Of 600,000 to 700,000 distinct CDR3 sequences listed, roughly three fifths are singletons. In its sample, this clonotype was seen a few times. As yet, its antigen is unknown. Sequenced material: blood. This clonotype originated in a girl under 10 years old with multiple sclerosis. The V and J genes are TRBV10-3 and TRBJ2-1; TRBD2 agrees at 7 bases. The CDR3 spells CAISEWEGNNEQFF. The CDR3, as DNA: TGTGCCATCAGTGAGTGGGAGGGGAACAATGAGCAGTTCTTC.